These 2 T cell receptor beta chains were sequenced from one sample in a study of glioma-infiltrating T cells after dendritic cell vaccination. Clones were sequenced by immunoSEQ multiplex PCR, and TCRdb holds only the in-frame ones, with some missing. The repertoire holds some 70,000 clones, with approximately 78% as singletons. The sample was blood, taken before dendritic cell vaccination. The receptor set was obtained from a human donor with glioblastoma.

The V gene is TRBV10-1, the J gene TRBJ2-3; the match to TRBD1 covers 10 bases. This CDR3 has 14 residues. Germline lookup yields CDR1 WNHNN and CDR2 SYGVQD (reference sequence). Unmatched junction bases numbered 1, after V lost 4 bases and J lost 3 bases. The DNA for the CDR3 is TGCGCCAGCAGTGCGGACAGGGGGACAGATACGCAGTATTTT. It translates to CASSADRGTDTQYF.

The chain links TRBV2 to TRBJ2-1, with TRBD1 as a possible D gene (5 bases). Trimming pared 4 bases from V and 0 bases from J, leaving 7 bases between. Germline CDR1 and CDR2: SNHLY and FYNNEI. CDR3 length: 14 residues. The CDR3 here is CASSARGSYNEQFF. CDR3 in DNA: TGTGCCAGCAGTGCAAGGGGCTCCTACAATGAGCAGTTCTTC. Variable domain in full (rest from reference TRBV2 and TRBJ2-1): EPEVTQTPSHQVTQMGQEVILRCVPISNHLYFYWYRQILGQKVEFLVSFYNNEISEKSEIFDDQFSVERPDGSNFTLKIRSTKLEDSAMYFCASSARGSYNEQFFGPGTRLTVL.